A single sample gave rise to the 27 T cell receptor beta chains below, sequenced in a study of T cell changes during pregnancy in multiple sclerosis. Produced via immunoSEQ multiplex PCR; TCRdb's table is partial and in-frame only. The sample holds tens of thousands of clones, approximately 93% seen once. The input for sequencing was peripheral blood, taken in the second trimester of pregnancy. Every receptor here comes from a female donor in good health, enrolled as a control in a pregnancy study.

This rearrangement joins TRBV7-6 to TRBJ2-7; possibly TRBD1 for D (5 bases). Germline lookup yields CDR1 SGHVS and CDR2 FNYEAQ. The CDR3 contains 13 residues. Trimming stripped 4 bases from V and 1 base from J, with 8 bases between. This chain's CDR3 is CASSSSGSYEQYF. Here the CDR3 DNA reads TGTGCCAGCAGCTCCTCAGGGTCCTACGAGCAGTACTTC.

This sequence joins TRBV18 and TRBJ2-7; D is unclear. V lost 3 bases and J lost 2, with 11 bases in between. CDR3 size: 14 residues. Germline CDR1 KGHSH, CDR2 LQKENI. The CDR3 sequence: CASSPAVEPYEQYF. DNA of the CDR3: TGTGCCAGCTCACCCGCGGTTGAACCCTACGAGCAGTACTTC. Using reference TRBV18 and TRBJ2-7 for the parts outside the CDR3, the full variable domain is NAGVMQNPRHLVRRRGQEARLRCSPMKGHSHVYWYRQLPEEGLKFMVYLQKENIIDESGMPKERFSAEFPKEGPSILRIQQVVRGDSAAYFCASSPAVEPYEQYFGPGTRLTVT.

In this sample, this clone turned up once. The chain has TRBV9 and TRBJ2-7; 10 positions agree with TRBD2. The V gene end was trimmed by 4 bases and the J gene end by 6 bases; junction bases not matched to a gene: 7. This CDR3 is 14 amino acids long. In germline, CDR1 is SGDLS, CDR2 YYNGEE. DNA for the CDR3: TGTGCCAGCAGCACAGGGACTAGCGTCCGCGAGCAGTACTTC. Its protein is CASSTGTSVREQYF.

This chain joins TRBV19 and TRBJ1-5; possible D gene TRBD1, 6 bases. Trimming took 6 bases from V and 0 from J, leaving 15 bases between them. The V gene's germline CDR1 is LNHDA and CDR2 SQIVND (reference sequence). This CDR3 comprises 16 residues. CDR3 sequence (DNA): TGTGCCAGTAGCACAGGGCCGGCGTATAGCAATCAGCCCCAGCATTTT. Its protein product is CASSTGPAYSNQPQHF.

The CDR3, as DNA: TGTGCCAGCCAGGGACTAGCGGGAGTGTTAGATACGCAGTATTTT. It is translated as CASQGLAGVLDTQYF. The V call is TRBV10-3, the J call TRBJ2-3, with 14 bases fitting TRBD2. V trimming: 10 bases; J trimming: 5 bases; junction bases outside the gene matches: 8. The CDR3 is 15 residues long. CDR1 and CDR2 from the germline V gene are ENHRY and SYGVKD.

In DNA, the CDR3 is TGCAGCGTTGGACACAACTACAATGAGCAGTTCTTC. It is translated as CSVGHNYNEQFF. The chain recombines TRBV29-1 with TRBJ2-1; D remains ambiguous. Germline CDR1 SQVTM, CDR2 ANQGSEA. V lost 4 bases and J lost 3, with 7 bases in between. The CDR3 loop spans 12 amino acids.

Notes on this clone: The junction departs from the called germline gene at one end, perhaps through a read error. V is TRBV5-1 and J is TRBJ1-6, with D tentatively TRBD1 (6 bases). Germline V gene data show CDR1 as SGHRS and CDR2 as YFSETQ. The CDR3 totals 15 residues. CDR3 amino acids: CASSLGASYNSPLHF. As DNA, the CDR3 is TGCGCCAGCAGTTTGGGGGCCTCCTATAATTCACCCCTCCACTTT.

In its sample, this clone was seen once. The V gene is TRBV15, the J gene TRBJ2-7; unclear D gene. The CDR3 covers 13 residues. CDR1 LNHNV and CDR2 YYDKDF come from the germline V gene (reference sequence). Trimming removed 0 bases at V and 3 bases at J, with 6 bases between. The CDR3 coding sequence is TGTGCCACCAGCAGAGATCCCAGCTACGAGCAGTACTTC. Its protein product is CATSRDPSYEQYF.

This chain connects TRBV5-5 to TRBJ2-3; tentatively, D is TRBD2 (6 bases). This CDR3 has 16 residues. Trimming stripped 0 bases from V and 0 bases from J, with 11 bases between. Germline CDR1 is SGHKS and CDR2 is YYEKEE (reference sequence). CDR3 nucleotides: TGTGCCAGCAGCTTGGCCCTCAGCGGGAGCACAGATACGCAGTATTTT. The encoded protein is CASSLALSGSTDTQYF. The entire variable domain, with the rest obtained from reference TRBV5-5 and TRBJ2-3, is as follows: DAGVTQSPTHLIKTRGQQVTLRCSPISGHKSVSWYQQVLGQGPQFIFQYYEKEERGRGNFPDRFSARQFPNYSSELNVNALLLGDSALYLCASSLALSGSTDTQYFGPGTRLTVL.

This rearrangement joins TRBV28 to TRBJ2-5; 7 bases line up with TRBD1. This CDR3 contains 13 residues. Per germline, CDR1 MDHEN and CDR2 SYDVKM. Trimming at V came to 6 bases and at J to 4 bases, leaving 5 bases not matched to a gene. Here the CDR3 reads CASRATGLETQYF. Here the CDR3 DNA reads TGTGCCAGCAGAGCGACAGGGTTAGAGACCCAGTACTTC.

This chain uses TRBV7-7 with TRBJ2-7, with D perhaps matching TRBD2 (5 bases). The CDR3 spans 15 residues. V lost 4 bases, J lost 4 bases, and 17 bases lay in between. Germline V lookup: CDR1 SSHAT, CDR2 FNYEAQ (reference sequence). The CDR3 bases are TGTGCCAGCAGCTCAAGCCCTGGGGAGAAATACGAGCAGTACTTC. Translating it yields CASSSSPGEKYEQYF.

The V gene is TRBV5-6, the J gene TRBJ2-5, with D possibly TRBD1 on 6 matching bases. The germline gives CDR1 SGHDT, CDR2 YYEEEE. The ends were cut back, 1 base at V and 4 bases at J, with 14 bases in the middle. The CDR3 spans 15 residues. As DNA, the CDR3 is TGTGCCAGCAGCTTGACCAGGGGCGAGGGAGAGACCCAGTACTTC. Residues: CASSLTRGEGETQYF.

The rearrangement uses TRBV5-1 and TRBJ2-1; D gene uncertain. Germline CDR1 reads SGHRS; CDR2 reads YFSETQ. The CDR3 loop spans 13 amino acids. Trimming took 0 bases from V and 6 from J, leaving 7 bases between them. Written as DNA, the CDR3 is TGCGCCAGCAGCTTGGACAGAGTCAATGAGCAGTTCTTC. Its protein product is CASSLDRVNEQFF.

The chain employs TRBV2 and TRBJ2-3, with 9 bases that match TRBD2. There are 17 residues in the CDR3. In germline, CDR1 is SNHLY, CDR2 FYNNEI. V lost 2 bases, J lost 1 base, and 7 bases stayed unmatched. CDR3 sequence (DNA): TGTGCCAGCAGTGAAATTGTCTTAGCGGGAGGCACAGATACGCAGTATTTT. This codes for CASSEIVLAGGTDTQYF.

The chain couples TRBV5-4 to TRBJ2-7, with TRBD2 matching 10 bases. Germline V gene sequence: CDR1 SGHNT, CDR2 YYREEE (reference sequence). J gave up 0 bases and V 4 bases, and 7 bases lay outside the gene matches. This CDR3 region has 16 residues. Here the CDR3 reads CASSPLAGVSSYEQYF. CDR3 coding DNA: TGTGCCAGCAGCCCCCTAGCGGGAGTGAGCTCCTACGAGCAGTACTTC.

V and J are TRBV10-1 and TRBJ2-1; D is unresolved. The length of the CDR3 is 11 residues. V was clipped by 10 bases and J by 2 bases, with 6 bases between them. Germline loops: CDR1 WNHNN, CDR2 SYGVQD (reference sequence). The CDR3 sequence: CANTPYNEQFF. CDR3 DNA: TGCGCCAACACACCCTACAATGAGCAGTTCTTC.

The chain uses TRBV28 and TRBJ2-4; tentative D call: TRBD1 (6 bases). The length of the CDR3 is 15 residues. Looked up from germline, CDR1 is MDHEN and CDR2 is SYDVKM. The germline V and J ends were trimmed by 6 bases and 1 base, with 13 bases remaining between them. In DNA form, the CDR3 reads TGTGCCAGCAGGAGGACAGAGGACGCCAAAAACATTCAGTACTTC. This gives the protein CASRRTEDAKNIQYF.

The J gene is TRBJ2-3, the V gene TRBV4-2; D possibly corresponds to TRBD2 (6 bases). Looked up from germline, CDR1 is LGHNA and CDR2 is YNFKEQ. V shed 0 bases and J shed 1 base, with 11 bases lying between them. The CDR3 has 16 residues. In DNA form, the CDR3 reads TGTGCCAGCAGCCAAGATCTTAGCGGACGCACAGATACGCAGTATTTT. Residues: CASSQDLSGRTDTQYF.

The CDR3 loop reads CASRATGIYGYTF. The CDR3 bases are TGTGCCAGCAGAGCCACGGGGATCTATGGCTACACCTTC. V and J are TRBV6-5 and TRBJ1-2; unclear D gene. The CDR3 covers 13 residues. Trimming left V 6 bases short and J 4 bases short, with 12 bases between. CDR1 is MNHEY and CDR2 is SVGAGI in the germline V gene.

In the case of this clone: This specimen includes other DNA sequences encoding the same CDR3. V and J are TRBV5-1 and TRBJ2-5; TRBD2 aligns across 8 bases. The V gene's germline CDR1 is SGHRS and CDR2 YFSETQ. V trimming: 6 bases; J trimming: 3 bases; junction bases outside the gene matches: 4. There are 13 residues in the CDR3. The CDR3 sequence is CASTLAGKETQYF. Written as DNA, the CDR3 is TGCGCCAGCACTCTAGCGGGTAAAGAGACCCAGTACTTC.

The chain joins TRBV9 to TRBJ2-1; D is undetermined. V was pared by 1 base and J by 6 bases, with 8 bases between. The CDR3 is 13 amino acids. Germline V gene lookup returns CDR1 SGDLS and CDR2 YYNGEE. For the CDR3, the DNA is TGTGCCAGCAGCGTAACTCCCCTCAATGAGCAGTTCTTC. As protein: CASSVTPLNEQFF.

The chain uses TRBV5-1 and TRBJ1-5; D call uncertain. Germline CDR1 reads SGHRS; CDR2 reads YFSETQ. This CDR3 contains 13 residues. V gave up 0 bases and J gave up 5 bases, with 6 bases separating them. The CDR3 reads CASSLGLDQPQHF. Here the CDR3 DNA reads TGCGCCAGCAGCTTGGGTCTAGATCAGCCCCAGCATTTT. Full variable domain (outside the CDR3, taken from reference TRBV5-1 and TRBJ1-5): KAGVTQTPRYLIKTRGQQVTLSCSPISGHRSVSWYQQTPGQGLQFLFEYFSETQRNKGNFPGRFSGRQFSNSRSEMNVSTLELGDSALYLCASSLGLDQPQHFGDGTRLSIL.

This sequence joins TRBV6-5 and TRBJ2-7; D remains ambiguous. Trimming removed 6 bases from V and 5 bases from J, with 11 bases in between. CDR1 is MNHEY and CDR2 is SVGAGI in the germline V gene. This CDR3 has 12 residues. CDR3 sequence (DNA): TGTGCCAGCAGCTACATGGGCCACGAGCAGTACTTC. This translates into CASSYMGHEQYF.

CDR3 loop: CASSLRRSYEQYF. The CDR3 DNA sequence: TGTGCCAGCAGCTTACGCAGATCCTACGAGCAGTACTTC. The rearrangement uses TRBV7-2 and TRBJ2-7, with D uncertain. Germline-derived CDR1 and CDR2 are SGHTA and FQGNSA. The CDR3 has 13 residues. V was clipped by 2 bases and J by 1 base, with 6 bases between them. The complete variable domain, with remaining parts taken from reference TRBV7-2 and TRBJ2-7, reads GAGVSQSPSNKVTEKGKDVELRCDPISGHTALYWYRQSLGQGLEFLIYFQGNSAPDKSGLPSDRFSAERTGGSVSTLTIQRTQQEDSAVYLCASSLRRSYEQYFGPGTRLTVT.

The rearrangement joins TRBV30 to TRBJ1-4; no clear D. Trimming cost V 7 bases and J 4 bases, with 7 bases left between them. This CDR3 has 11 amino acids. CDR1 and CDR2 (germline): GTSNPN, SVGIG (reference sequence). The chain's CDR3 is CASSYNEKLFF. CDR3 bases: TGTGCCTCCTCCTATAATGAAAAACTGTTTTTT.

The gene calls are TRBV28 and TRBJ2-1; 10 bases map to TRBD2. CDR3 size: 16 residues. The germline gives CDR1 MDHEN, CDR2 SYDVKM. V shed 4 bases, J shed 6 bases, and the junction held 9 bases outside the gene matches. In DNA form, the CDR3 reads TGTGCCAGCAGTTCAACGCTAGCGGGAGCGCGCAATGAGCAGTTCTTC. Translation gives CASSSTLAGARNEQFF.

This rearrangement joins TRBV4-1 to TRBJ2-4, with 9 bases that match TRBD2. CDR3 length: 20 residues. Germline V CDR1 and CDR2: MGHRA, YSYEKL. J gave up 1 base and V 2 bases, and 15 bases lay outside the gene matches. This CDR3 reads CASSQSPGLAGSAAKNIQYF. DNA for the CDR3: TGCGCCAGCAGCCAAAGCCCAGGGCTAGCGGGATCTGCCGCCAAAAACATTCAGTACTTC.